The clone carrying this TCR beta chain has only one observation. A read error may produce the germline difference seen at one junction end. The data are from a study of CD8+CD57+ T cells in acquired aplastic anemia. This CDR3 comprises 14 residues. Per the germline V gene, CDR1 is SGHRS and CDR2 is YFSETQ. Genomic DNA, serving as template, underwent TCR beta VDJ and CDR3 profiling. One entry per CDR3 protein, called by TCRdb with MiXCR from the reads. The sample consists of roughly 200,000 distinct CDR3 sequences, about 59% of them appearing once. V is TRBV5-1 and J is TRBJ2-5, with TRBD1 matching over 8 bases. The TCR sequence derives from a human donor in good health. The material sequenced was sorted CD4+, CD8+, or CD8+CD57+ T cells (not recorded which) from PBMCs. The CDR3 spells CAGSSGQGEETQYF. DNA for the CDR3: TGCGCCGGCAGCTCCGGACAGGGTGAGGAGACCCAGTACTTC.